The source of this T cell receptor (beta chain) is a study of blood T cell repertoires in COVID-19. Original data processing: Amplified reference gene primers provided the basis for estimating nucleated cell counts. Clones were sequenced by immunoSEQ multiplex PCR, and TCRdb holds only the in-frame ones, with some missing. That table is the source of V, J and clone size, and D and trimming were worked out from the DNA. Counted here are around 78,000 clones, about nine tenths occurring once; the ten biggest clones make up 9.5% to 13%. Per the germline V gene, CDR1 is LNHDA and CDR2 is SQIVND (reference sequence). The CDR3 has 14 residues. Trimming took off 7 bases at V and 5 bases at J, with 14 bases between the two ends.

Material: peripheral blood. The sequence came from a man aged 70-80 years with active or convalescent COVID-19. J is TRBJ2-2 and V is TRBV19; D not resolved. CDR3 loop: CASIKTVRTGELFF. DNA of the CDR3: TGTGCCAGTATAAAGACTGTCCGGACCGGGGAGCTGTTTTTT.